These 2 T cell receptor beta chains share one sample of origin, sequenced in a study of immune characterization of retroperitoneal liposarcoma. TCRdb passed the PCR reads through MiXCR, listing each CDR3 protein once. The sample shows 9,500 to 14,000 distinct CDR3 sequences, about 26% of them seen only once. Sequencing used tumor tissue. The receptors here all came from a female donor with retroperitoneal liposarcoma.

The J gene is TRBJ2-3, the V gene TRBV6-1; possibly TRBD2 for D (6 bases). TRBJ2-7 matches the DNA end more closely, so the J call is doubtful. Germline CDR1 is MNHNS and CDR2 is SASEGT. The CDR3 extends over 13 amino acids. The CDR3 is CASSVGGRYEQYF. The CDR3 DNA is TGTGCCAGCAGTGTTGGAGGGCGGTACGAGCAGTACTTC.

Within the sample, this clonotype is medium-sized (0.01 to 0.1%). The V gene is TRBV7-6, the J gene TRBJ2-3; D unresolved. Trimming left V 0 bases short and J 5 bases short, with 18 bases between. The CDR3 is 17 amino acids. Germline CDR1 and CDR2: SGHVS and FNYEAQ. CDR3 residues: CASSLAGAHTHGDTQYF. The CDR3 coding sequence is TGTGCCAGCAGCTTAGCGGGCGCACACACACACGGAGATACGCAGTATTTT.